The 19 T cell receptor beta chains listed next were all sequenced from one sample in a study of T cells expressing NK-cell markers. TCRdb re-called the 5' RACE reads; one entry per CDR3 protein, DNA not given. There are 300,000 to 450,000 distinct CDR3 sequences in the sample, with about 5.2% held by the top ten. Sequencing input: blood T cells: a sorted CD56 or NKG2C T cell subset, CD4+ or CD8+ T cells, or bulk PBMC T cells (not recorded which). The receptors stem from a man aged 18-69 years in good health.

The chain combines TRBV7-7 with TRBJ2-2; TCRdb's D gene call, TRBD1, goes unchecked for lack of DNA. The CDR3 length is 20 residues. Germline-derived CDR1 and CDR2 are SSHAT and FNYEAQ (reference sequence). The chain's CDR3 is CASSLEVPRGGRSSTGELFF.

The chain is built from TRBV10-3 and TRBJ2-7. This CDR3 has 11 amino acids. Germline V CDR1 and CDR2: ENHRY, SYGVKD. The chain's CDR3 is CAISDTYEQYF.

The chain is built from TRBV7-9 and TRBJ1-5. Germline assignment: CDR1 SEHNR and CDR2 FQNEAQ (reference sequence). The CDR3 extends over 17 amino acids. The CDR3 loop reads CASSLDSLSGSNQPQHF.

The chain carries TRBV3-1 and TRBJ2-3. The CDR3 covers 13 residues. The germline V gene has CDR1 LGHDT and CDR2 YNNKEL (reference sequence). The CDR3 protein is CASSSRMADTQYF.

CDR3 region: CASPSAVTEAFF. The V gene is TRBV25-1, the J gene TRBJ1-1. The germline CDR1 and CDR2 sequences are MGHDK and SYGVNS. This CDR3 region has 12 residues.

This chain connects TRBV6-2 or TRBV6-3 to TRBJ1-1. The CDR3 is 13 amino acids. The germline gives CDR1 MNHEY, CDR2 SVGEGT. Here the CDR3 reads CASSPHQPAEAFF.

V gene TRBV14 combines with J gene TRBJ1-1; the TCRdb D gene call, TRBD1, has no DNA to confirm it. The CDR3 runs 14 residues. Germline CDR1 and CDR2: SGHDN and FVKESK. The CDR3 region is CASSPFPRNTEAFF.

The chain employs TRBV20-1 and TRBJ2-3; no DNA is available, so the TRBD1 call from TCRdb remains unchecked. The germline CDR1 and CDR2 sequences are DFQATT and SNEGSKA (reference sequence). This CDR3 comprises 15 residues. CDR3: CSAYRPDRLTDTQYF.

The chain carries TRBV25-1 and TRBJ2-7; TCRdb returns TRBD2, unconfirmable since there is no DNA. CDR3 size: 15 residues. Germline assignment: CDR1 MGHDK and CDR2 SYGVNS. This chain's CDR3 is CASSSGLAGGSEQYF.

V usage is TRBV9 and J usage is TRBJ2-1. CDR3 size: 15 residues. The germline V gene has CDR1 SGDLS and CDR2 YYNGEE. CDR3: CASSVGGRVENEQFF.

This chain joins TRBV12-3 or TRBV12-4 and TRBJ2-7; TCRdb names TRBD1, which stays unverified in the absence of DNA. The CDR3 covers 15 residues. CDR3 amino acids: CASSFFQHVPSEQYF.

The rearrangement uses TRBV6-1 and TRBJ2-3; TCRdb indicates TRBD1, and absent DNA this call remains unverified. The CDR3 spans 16 residues. Germline CDR1 is MNHNS and CDR2 is SASEGT. The CDR3 reads CASSDQGQGFADTQYF.

CDR3 protein: CSAGTGRSYGYTF. J is TRBJ1-2 and V is TRBV20-1; the D call from TCRdb, TRBD1, cannot be confirmed without DNA. The germline V gene has CDR1 DFQATT and CDR2 SNEGSKA (reference sequence). This CDR3 is built from 13 residues.

The rearrangement uses TRBV28 and TRBJ1-1. Per the germline V gene, CDR1 is MDHEN and CDR2 is SYDVKM. This CDR3 has 12 residues. CDR3 residues: CASSVRDTEAFF.

The chain is built from TRBV14 and TRBJ1-6; TCRdb outputs TRBD1, but without DNA this stays unchecked. Germline values: CDR1 SGHDN, CDR2 FVKESK. The CDR3 spans 15 residues. This CDR3 is CASSQDRDISSPLHF.

The V call is TRBV10-2, the J call TRBJ1-5. Looked up from germline, CDR1 is WSHSY and CDR2 is SAAADI. The CDR3 extends over 15 amino acids. The CDR3 sequence: CASSESDRSNQPQHF.

The chain joins TRBV6-1 to TRBJ1-1; TCRdb calls TRBD1, which cannot be checked without DNA. The germline V gene encodes CDR1 MNHNS and CDR2 SASEGT. This CDR3 is built from 12 residues. CDR3 protein: CASDRGYTEAFF.

The gene calls are TRBV12-3 or TRBV12-4 and TRBJ2-2; TCRdb's D gene call, TRBD2, goes unchecked for lack of DNA. CDR3 size: 16 residues. CDR3 region: CASSPGLAGHTGELFF.

The rearrangement links TRBV7-9 to TRBJ1-3. Germline values: CDR1 SEHNR, CDR2 FQNEAQ (reference sequence). The CDR3 runs 16 residues. The CDR3 loop is CASSPSAVVSGNTIYF.